This T cell receptor beta chain was obtained from a study of identical twins. Broader study findings: Beta clonotypes that were abundant in cord blood contained fewer insertions, a pattern absent from memory repertoires. Not following the same donors, the study drew its conclusions from cross-sectional statistical analysis.

Germline CDR1 and CDR2: SEHNR and FQNEAQ (reference sequence). Trimming pared 3 bases from V and 4 bases from J, leaving 9 bases between. The CDR3 spans 13 residues. Template switching added a universal primer binding site, and final cDNA carried unique molecular identifiers. TCRdb recomputed calls from the 5' RACE reads with MiXCR, one row per CDR3 protein. The top ten hold 2.5% to 3.5% of the sample, which has about 570,000 distinct CDR3 sequences, roughly 9.9% seen once. Every donor was a healthy Caucasian. This clonotype was counted ten times or more. Its antigen is as yet unknown. The same sample was also studied in work on yellow fever vaccine responses in identical twins.

The sequence derives from a woman under 30 in good health. The chain uses TRBV7-9 and TRBJ1-2; D perhaps matches TRBD1 (6 bases). Material for sequencing was PBMCs. CDR3 residues: CASSFTGSYGYTF. The CDR3, as DNA: TGTGCCAGCAGCTTTACAGGGAGCTATGGCTACACCTTC.